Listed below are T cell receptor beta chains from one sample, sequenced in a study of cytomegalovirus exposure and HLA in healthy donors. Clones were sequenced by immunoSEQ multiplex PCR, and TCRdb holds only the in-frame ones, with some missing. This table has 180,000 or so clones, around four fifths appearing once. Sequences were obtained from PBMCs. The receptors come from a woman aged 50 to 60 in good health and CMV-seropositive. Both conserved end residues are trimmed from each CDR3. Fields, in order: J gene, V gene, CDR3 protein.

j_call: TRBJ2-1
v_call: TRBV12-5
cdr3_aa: ASTGGGPYNEQF

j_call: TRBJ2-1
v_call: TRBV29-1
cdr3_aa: SLQGGPYNEQF

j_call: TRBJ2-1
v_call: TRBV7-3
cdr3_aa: ASSLGLALYNEQF

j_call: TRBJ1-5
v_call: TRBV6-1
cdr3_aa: ASSRGQYQPQH

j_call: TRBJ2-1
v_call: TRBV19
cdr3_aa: ASSIETAGVSYNEQF

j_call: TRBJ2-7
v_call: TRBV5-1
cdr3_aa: ASSFGPRGEQY

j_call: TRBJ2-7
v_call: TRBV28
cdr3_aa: ASSSRTSGGTTKEQY

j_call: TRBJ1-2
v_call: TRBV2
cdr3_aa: ASSEVRAGGYT

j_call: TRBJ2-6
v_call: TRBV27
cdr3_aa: ASSSRNGANVLT

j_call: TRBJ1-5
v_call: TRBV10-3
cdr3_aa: ATKNSGSNQPQH

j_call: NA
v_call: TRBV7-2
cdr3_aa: ASSLITSSSYEQY

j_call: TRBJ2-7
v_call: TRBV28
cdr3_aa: ASRPGQDTYEQY